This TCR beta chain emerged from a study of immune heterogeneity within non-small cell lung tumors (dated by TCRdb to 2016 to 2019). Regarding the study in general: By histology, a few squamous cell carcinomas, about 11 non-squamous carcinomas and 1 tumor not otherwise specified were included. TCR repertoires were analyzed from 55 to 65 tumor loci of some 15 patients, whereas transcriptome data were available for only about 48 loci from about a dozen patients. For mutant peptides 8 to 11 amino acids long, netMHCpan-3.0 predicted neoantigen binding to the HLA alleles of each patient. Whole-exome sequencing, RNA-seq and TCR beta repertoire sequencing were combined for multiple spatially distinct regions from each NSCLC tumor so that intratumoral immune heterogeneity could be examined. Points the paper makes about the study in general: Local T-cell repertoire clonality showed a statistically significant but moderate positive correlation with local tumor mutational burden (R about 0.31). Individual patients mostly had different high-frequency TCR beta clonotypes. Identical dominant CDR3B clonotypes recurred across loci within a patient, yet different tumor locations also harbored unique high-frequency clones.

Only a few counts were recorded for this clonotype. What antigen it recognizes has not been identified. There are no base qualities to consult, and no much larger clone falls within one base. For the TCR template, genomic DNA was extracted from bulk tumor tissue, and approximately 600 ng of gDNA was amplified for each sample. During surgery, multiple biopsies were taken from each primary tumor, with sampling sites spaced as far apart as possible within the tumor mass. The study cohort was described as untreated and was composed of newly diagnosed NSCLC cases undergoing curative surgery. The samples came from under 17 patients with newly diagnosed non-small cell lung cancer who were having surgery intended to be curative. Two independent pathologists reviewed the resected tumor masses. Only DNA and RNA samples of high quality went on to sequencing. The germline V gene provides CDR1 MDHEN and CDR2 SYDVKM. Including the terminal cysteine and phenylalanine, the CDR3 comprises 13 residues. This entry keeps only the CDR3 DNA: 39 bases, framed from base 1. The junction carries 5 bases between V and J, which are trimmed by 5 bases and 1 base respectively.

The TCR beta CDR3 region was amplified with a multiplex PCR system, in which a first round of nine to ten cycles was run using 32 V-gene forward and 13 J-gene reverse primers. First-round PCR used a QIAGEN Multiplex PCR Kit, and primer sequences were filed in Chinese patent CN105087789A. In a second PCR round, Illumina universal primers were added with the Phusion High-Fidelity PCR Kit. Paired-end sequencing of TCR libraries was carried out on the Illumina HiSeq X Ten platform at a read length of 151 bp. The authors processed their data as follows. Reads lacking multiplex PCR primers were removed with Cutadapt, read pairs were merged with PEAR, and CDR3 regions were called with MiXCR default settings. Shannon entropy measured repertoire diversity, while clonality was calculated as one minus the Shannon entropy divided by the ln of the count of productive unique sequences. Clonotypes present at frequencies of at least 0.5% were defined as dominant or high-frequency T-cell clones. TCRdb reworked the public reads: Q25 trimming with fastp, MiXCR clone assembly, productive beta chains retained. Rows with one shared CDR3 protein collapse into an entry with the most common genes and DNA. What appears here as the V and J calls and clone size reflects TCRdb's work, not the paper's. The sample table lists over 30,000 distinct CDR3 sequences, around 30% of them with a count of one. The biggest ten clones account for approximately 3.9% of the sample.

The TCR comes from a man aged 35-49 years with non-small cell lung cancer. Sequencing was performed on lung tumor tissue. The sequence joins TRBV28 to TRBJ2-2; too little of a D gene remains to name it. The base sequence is TGTGCCAGCAGTGGTAGGAACACCGGGGAGCTGTTTTTT. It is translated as CASSGRNTGELFF.